This T cell receptor beta chain was documented in a study of chemoradiotherapy in HPV16-positive cancers. Study-level information: Two HPV16-positive patients' cells yielded candidate HPV-specific clones and common motifs. Study findings and constraints: Candidate HPV-specific clones and E7-related TCR motifs grew in tumor during treatment.

V lost 2 bases and J lost 1, with 6 bases in between. Germline V CDR1 and CDR2: GTSNPN, SVGIG (reference sequence). The CDR3 has 13 amino acids. Clones were read by immunoSEQ multiplex PCR, and TCRdb kept only the in-frame ones, dropping some. The sample includes fewer than 40,000 clones, approximately 92% of them seen just once. On this clone itself: The antigen is undetermined.

Repertoires were sampled repeatedly during chemoradiotherapy. The chain couples TRBV30 to TRBJ1-5, with D possibly TRBD1 on 6 matching bases. This clonotype was obtained from a human donor with HPV-associated anogenital cancer. The starting material was blood, obtained from a patient who underwent chemoradiotherapy. For the CDR3, the DNA is TGTGCCTGGAGTAGGGGGAGCAATCAGCCCCAGCATTTT. Translating it yields CAWSRGSNQPQHF.